A selection of T cell receptor beta chains follows, all from one sample in a study of control samples from healthy donors and cancer patients. The repertoire was sequenced with immunoSEQ multiplex PCR; TCRdb's copy has only in-frame clones and lacks some. The table has roughly 92,000 clones, roughly nine tenths seen once. The sequencing sample was made of blood. These receptors were obtained from a woman in her sixties in good health. Both conserved end residues are part of each CDR3. D genes are given only for firm matches. A row's size may be missing; if present it is once, few, many or a size class.

V gene	D gene	CDR3 length	clone size	J gene	CDR3 DNA	CDR3 protein
TRBV11-3	-	13	-	TRBJ1-5	TGTGCCAGCAGCTCCCAAAGCAATCAGCCCCAGCATTTT	CASSSQSNQPQHF
TRBV9	TRBD2	15	-	TRBJ2-7	TGTGCCAGCAGCGTAGAGGCTAGCGGGAGGTTCGAGCAGTACTTC	CASSVEASGRFEQYF
TRBV6-5	-	14	-	TRBJ2-1	TGTGCCAGCGGACGGGTTAGCTCCTACAATGAGCAGTTCTTC	CASGRVSSYNEQFF
TRBV5-4	-	17	-	TRBJ2-2	TGTGCCAGCAGCCCGAATTTTGGGGGGCTGAACACCGGGGAGCTGTTTTTT	CASSPNFGGLNTGELFF
TRBV5-1	-	13	few	TRBJ1-5	TGCGCCAGCAGCCCGGACGTCAATCAGCCCCAGCATTTT	CASSPDVNQPQHF
TRBV7-2	-	14	-	TRBJ1-3	TGTGCCAGCACCTTGGGGGGACCCGGAAACACCATATATTTT	CASTLGGPGNTIYF
TRBV6-2/TRBV6-3	-	14	-	TRBJ2-3	TGTGCCAGCAGTTCAGGCCGCAGCGCAGATACGCAGTATTTT	CASSSGRSADTQYF
TRBV28	-	14	-	TRBJ1-1	TGTGCCAGCAGTCTACAGATCCCGAACACTGAAGCTTTCTTT	CASSLQIPNTEAFF
TRBV5-1	TRBD2	16	-	TRBJ2-2	TGCGCCAGCAGCGAGGGACTAGCGGGAGGCGTCGGGGAGCTGTTTTTT	CASSEGLAGGVGELFF
TRBV12-3/TRBV12-4	-	12	-	TRBJ1-2	TGTGCCAGCACCTTAGGGGGGGGTGGCTACACCTTC	CASTLGGGGYTF